These T cell receptor beta chains were read from a single sample in a study of vaccination effects on CD4 cells after COVID-19. TCRdb's copy holds only in-frame clones and misses some; the assay was immunoSEQ multiplex PCR. Here the sample spans 20,000 to 30,000 clones, 60% to 80% being singletons. For these TCRs, the target antigens are not known. Material: CD4+ T cells from PBMCs cultured with HCoV-NL63 spike peptides, obtained before COVID-19 vaccination. These receptors came from a human donor who had a prior SARS-CoV-2 infection. The CDR3 runs from the conserved cysteine through the conserved F or W. D genes are given only for firm matches. Not every row has a clone size; where given, it reads once, few, many or a size class.

DNA,CDR3,V,size,D,J
TGTGCCACCAGCAGAGGCCTAGCGGGGGAGCAGTTCTTC,CATSRGLAGEQFF,TRBV15,-,TRBD2,TRBJ2-1
TGTGCCAGCAGCGTCGGGCAATTCTACGAGCAGTACTTC,CASSVGQFYEQYF,TRBV9,-,-,TRBJ2-7
TGTGCCAGCAGCCTGACAGAGTATGGCTACACCTTC,CASSLTEYGYTF,TRBV4-2,-,-,TRBJ1-2
TGTGCCAGCAGTTTACGACGGTTCGAGACCCAGTACTTC,CASSLRRFETQYF,TRBV12-3/TRBV12-4,-,-,TRBJ2-5
TGTGCCAGCAGTGAACCCCCTTGGACTAGTAGTACCCCGAAAGACAATGAGCAGTTCTTC,CASSEPPWTSSTPKDNEQFF,TRBV2,-,TRBD2,TRBJ2-1
TGTGCTAGCAGCTTCGGTCCAGCAAATGAGCAGTTCTTC,CASSFGPANEQFF,TRBV7-7,few,-,TRBJ2-1
TGTGCCAGCAGTACCACAGGGGAGAGCGGCTACACCTTC,CASSTTGESGYTF,TRBV12-3/TRBV12-4,-,TRBD1,TRBJ1-2
TGTGCCAGCAGTGTAGGGGGGGCGGGTGAAAAACTGTTTTTT,CASSVGGAGEKLFF,TRBV7-2,-,-,TRBJ1-4
TGTGCCAGCAGCTTCACCGGTCGGGAGACCCAGTACTTC,CASSFTGRETQYF,TRBV5-4,-,-,TRBJ2-5
TGCAGCGCCCGGAAATTGGGGTCCTACGAGCAGTACTTC,CSARKLGSYEQYF,TRBV29-1,-,-,TRBJ2-7
TGTGCCAGCAGCCCAGACAGGTTCACAGATACGCAGTATTTT,CASSPDRFTDTQYF,TRBV11-2,-,-,TRBJ2-3
TGTGCCAGCAGGGACCTGAACACTGAAGCTTTCTTT,CASRDLNTEAFF,TRBV6-5,-,-,TRBJ1-1
TGTGCCAGCAGTCGCGGGGTGAGCACTGAAGCTTTCTTT,CASSRGVSTEAFF,TRBV7-9,few,-,TRBJ1-1
TGCAGTGCTAGTATGGGGGGACCTGGAAACACCATATATTTT,CSASMGGPGNTIYF,TRBV20-1,few,-,TRBJ1-3
TGTGCCAGCAGCCCCCGGGGGACTAGCACAGATACGCAGTATTTT,CASSPRGTSTDTQYF,TRBV11-2,-,-,TRBJ2-3
TGTGCCAGCAGACTAGCGGGAGGCACAGATACGCAGTATTTT,CASRLAGGTDTQYF,TRBV6-5,-,TRBD2,TRBJ2-3
TGTGCCAGCAGCTTAGTCCGTAGTCAAAAGATCTACGAGCAGTACTTC,CASSLVRSQKIYEQYF,TRBV11-2,-,-,TRBJ2-7
TGTGCCATCAGTGAGTCAGCAGGACAGGGTAGGGCCAACGTCCTGACTTTC,CAISESAGQGRANVLTF,TRBV10-3,-,TRBD1,TRBJ2-6
TGTGCCAGCAGTTTTCAGCAGGCCCGGGGAAGCTACACCTTC,CASSFQQARGSYTF,TRBV28,few,-,TRBJ1-2
TGTGCCAGCAGCCAACGGGGGGGCCCCAACTATGGCTACACCTTC,CASSQRGGPNYGYTF,TRBV7-9,-,-,TRBJ1-2
TGCGCCAGCAGTGAGTCCCGACTAGCGGGAGGGCCGCAGATAGATACGCAGTATTTT,CASSESRLAGGPQIDTQYF,TRBV10-1,-,TRBD2,TRBJ2-3
TGTGCCAGCAGTTCCGGGACCATACGACGAAATGAGCAGTTCTTC,CASSSGTIRRNEQFF,TRBV7-2,-,-,TRBJ2-1
TGCAGCGGGCGGTCGTCAGGGCCGACCTACGAGCAGTACTTC,CSGRSSGPTYEQYF,TRBV29-1,once,-,TRBJ2-7
TGTGCCAGCAGCGAGCCTAGCGGGAGGGGAACCTACGAGCAGTACTTC,CASSEPSGRGTYEQYF,TRBV25-1,-,TRBD2,TRBJ2-7
TGTGCCAGTAGTTTACAGCAGAACACTGAAGCTTTCTTT,CASSLQQNTEAFF,TRBV19,-,-,TRBJ1-1
TGTGCCAGTAGTATATCAGGGACGTTTTATGAGGTGACCCAGTACTTC,CASSISGTFYEVTQYF,TRBV19,-,-,TRBJ2-5
TGTGCCAGCAGCCCAGACATAGCCCGAGAGGATACGCAGTATTTT,CASSPDIAREDTQYF,TRBV9,-,-,TRBJ2-3
TGTGCCAGCAGCTTAGACCTTAACAGGGTAGGGACTGAAGCTTTCTTT,CASSLDLNRVGTEAFF,TRBV11-3,-,-,TRBJ1-1
TGTGCCAGCAGTTTAGACAGGGGGCATAGTGGCTACACCTTC,CASSLDRGHSGYTF,TRBV27,-,TRBD1,TRBJ1-2
TGTGCCAGCAGCCCAGGGATTTACAATGAGCAGTTCTTC,CASSPGIYNEQFF,TRBV7-6,-,-,TRBJ2-1
TGTGCCAGCAGCCAAGAAGCGGTCTTCTACGAGCAGTACTTC,CASSQEAVFYEQYF,TRBV3-1/TRBV3-2,-,-,TRBJ2-7
TGCGCCAGCAGCTTCCAGCTTGTAGCGAGTGGGGGAGAGACCCAGTACTTC,CASSFQLVASGGETQYF,TRBV5-1,-,-,TRBJ2-5
TGCGCCAGCAGCCAAGATTACAGGGGGGGATCTAGGGGGCAGTACTTC,CASSQDYRGGSRGQYF,TRBV4-3,-,-,TRBJ2-7
TGTGCCAGCAGTGAATTCGGGACAGGGGACCACGAGCAGTACTTC,CASSEFGTGDHEQYF,TRBV6-1,-,TRBD1,TRBJ2-7
TGTGCCATCAGCCTGACAGAAATGAACACTGAAGCTTTCTTT,CAISLTEMNTEAFF,TRBV10-3,-,-,TRBJ1-1
TGTGCCAGCAGCGTTCACGGGGGAGCTAGCACAGATACGCAGTATTTT,CASSVHGGASTDTQYF,TRBV9,few,-,TRBJ2-3
TGTGCCAGCCGTCCCGGACCTCACAGGGATCCAGATACGCAGTATTTT,CASRPGPHRDPDTQYF,TRBV27,-,-,TRBJ2-3
TGTGCCAGCAGTAACCAGGGTTCGGGCTACGAGCAGTACTTC,CASSNQGSGYEQYF,TRBV6-5,-,-,TRBJ2-7